The clone carrying this TCR beta chain appeared many times. What it binds is unknown. TCRdb processed the 5' RACE reads anew with MiXCR; each CDR3 protein has one entry. The data show 110,000 or so distinct CDR3 sequences, approximately 10% seen once. The data were obtained in a study of spatial heterogeneity in lung cancer. Indicated time point: blood at routine non-recurrence follow-up after resection. TCRs were sequenced from unsorted whole RNA of tumor, nontumor lung or PBMC. Study-level findings and limits: Blood contained ubiquitous expanded tumor TCRs more at resection than at follow-up.

This receptor was obtained from a female donor with early-stage non-small cell lung cancer. The sequencing here drew on PBMCs, taken at follow-up.

The CDR3 region has the DNA TGTGCCAGCAGTTTCGAAGAGCGGGGGCAGTTCTTC. Translation: CASSFEERGQFF. The chain carries TRBV12-3 or TRBV12-4 and TRBJ2-1, with TRBD2 matching over 7 bases. This CDR3 is 12 amino acids long. Unmatched junction bases numbered 5, after V lost 3 bases and J lost 12 bases.